The 9 T cell receptor beta chains below were found in one sample sequenced in a study of Graves' ophthalmopathy and Graves' hyperthyroidism. Amplification of the TCR beta CDR3 regions used RNA transcripts (as template). First-round RT-PCR used HTBI primers; second-round multiplex PCR followed. TCRdb reprocessed the multiplex PCR reads with MiXCR, giving one entry per CDR3 protein. The table includes 200,000 to 300,000 distinct CDR3 sequences, 45% to 55% detected once. The sample comprised peripheral blood. Receptors originate from an adult man with Graves' ophthalmopathy.

The chain recombines TRBV5-1 with TRBJ2-7; no clear D. Germline V gives CDR1 SGHRS, CDR2 YFSETQ. V was pared by 4 bases and J by 4 bases, with 9 bases between. The CDR3 sequence is 12 residues long. The CDR3 is CASSQLGYEQYF. The CDR3 DNA follows: TGCGCCAGCAGCCAACTGGGATACGAGCAGTACTTC.

The chain recombines TRBV12-3 or TRBV12-4 with TRBJ2-7; TRBD1 agrees at 7 bases. CDR3 length: 15 amino acids. Trimming at V came to 5 bases and at J to 0 bases, leaving 7 bases not matched to a gene. The DNA of the CDR3 is TGTGCCAGCAGTGTGGAAGGACAGGCCTCCTACGAGCAGTACTTC. Encoded protein: CASSVEGQASYEQYF.

Turning to this clonotype: A read error is likely, as this CDR3 ends without the conserved phenylalanine or tryptophan. The chain combines TRBV9 with TRBJ2-7, with TRBD1 identical over 8 bases. The germline V gene has CDR1 SGDLS and CDR2 YYNGEE. The CDR3 spans 14 residues. V lost 0 bases and J lost 5; bases outside the gene matches: 4. As DNA, the CDR3 is TGTGCCAGCAGCGTAGGGGTGGACAGGGACGAGCAGTACCTC. Translation: CASSVGVDRDEQYL.

The rearrangement uses TRBV6-1 and TRBJ1-1; D might be TRBD1 (5 bases). The CDR3 spans 14 residues. The germline gives CDR1 MNHNS, CDR2 SASEGT. Trimming stripped 8 bases from V and 6 bases from J, with 19 bases between. The CDR3 sequence: CASPPNDRLAEAFF. CDR3 sequence (DNA): TGTGCCAGCCCTCCGAACGACAGACTCGCTGAAGCTTTCTTT.

The chain has TRBV5-5 and TRBJ1-5, with no clear D. Looked up from germline, CDR1 is SGHKS and CDR2 is YYEKEE (reference sequence). There are 13 residues in the CDR3. With 3 bases removed from V and 7 bases from J, the gap between germline ends came to 11 bases. The CDR3 bases are TGTGCCAGCAGCTCACGGTTGGGGCAGCCCCAGCATTTT. Protein product: CASSSRLGQPQHF.

The chain employs TRBV15 and TRBJ1-2; TRBD1 agrees at 7 bases. Germline assignment: CDR1 LNHNV and CDR2 YYDKDF (reference sequence). Trimming at V came to 0 bases and at J to 6 bases, leaving 7 bases not matched to a gene. The CDR3 sequence is 15 residues long. The CDR3 DNA is TGTGCCACCAGCAGAGATCATCCCGACAGGGATGGCTACACCTTC. This encodes CATSRDHPDRDGYTF.

This chain connects TRBV7-6 to TRBJ1-5, with no clear D. V was trimmed by 5 bases and J by 7 bases, leaving 18 bases between them. The CDR3 covers 15 residues. CDR1 SGHVS and CDR2 FNYEAQ come from the germline V gene. In DNA, the CDR3 is TGTGCCAGCAGCCCGGGTCCGGGGAAGGAACAGCCCCAGCATTTT. Protein sequence: CASSPGPGKEQPQHF.

The chain recombines TRBV29-1 with TRBJ2-2; 8 bases are a match to TRBD2. Germline assignment: CDR1 SQVTM and CDR2 ANQGSEA. The CDR3 length is 14 residues. The V and J ends lost 4 bases and 2 bases, in that order; junction bases with no gene match: 3. CDR3 loop: CSVATSGNTGELFF. CDR3 in DNA: TGCAGCGTTGCCACTAGCGGTAACACCGGGGAGCTGTTTTTT.

This clonotype was seen repeatedly, ten times or more. This chain connects TRBV7-9 to TRBJ2-7; 7 nucleotides agree with TRBD1. The CDR3 totals 13 residues. From germline, CDR1 is SEHNR and CDR2 FQNEAQ (reference sequence). The J segment lost 0 bases and the V segment lost 6 bases, leaving 2 bases of the junction unmatched. Written as DNA, the CDR3 is TGTGCCAGCAGTCAGGGGGTCTCCTACGAGCAGTACTTC. It codes for CASSQGVSYEQYF.